This T cell receptor beta chain comes out of a study of blood T cell repertoires in COVID-19. Generated by immunoSEQ multiplex PCR, the TCRdb table keeps only in-frame clones and is missing some. This table has more than 30,000 clones, approximately 93% appearing once. From germline, CDR1 is SGHRS and CDR2 YFSETQ. This CDR3 spans 12 amino acids. V lost 3 bases and J lost 8; bases outside the gene matches: 3. The chain links TRBV5-1 to TRBJ1-2; 8 bases match TRBD1. The receptor comes from a human donor with active COVID-19. The donor label of this sample is uncertain. The sequencing input was peripheral blood. Here the CDR3 DNA reads TGCGCCAGCAGCTCGACAGGGGTCGGCTACACCTTC. Residues: CASSSTGVGYTF.